This T cell receptor beta chain was recorded in a study of CD4 T cells in relation to SARS-CoV-2 and coronaviruses. Trimming cost V 1 base and J 6 bases; bases outside gene matches: 8. Germline CDR1 is SEHNR and CDR2 is FQNEAQ (reference sequence). This CDR3 comprises 16 residues. Sequencing used immunoSEQ multiplex PCR; TCRdb keeps in-frame clones, though not all of them. Of tens of thousands of clones in the sample, roughly 85% were seen once. Study outcomes and limitations: Monoreactive clones expanded significantly more to SARS-CoV-2 than crossreactive clones did.

Unexposed donor CD4+ T cells date from 2011-2018, before the COVID-19 pandemic. Comment on this clone: Its antigen is as yet unknown.

The clonotype originates from a human donor in good health. Sequencing was carried out using memory CD4+ T cells from PBMCs. This chain connects TRBV7-9 to TRBJ2-1; 8 bases are shared with TRBD2. The chain's CDR3 is CASSLVRAGAPNEQFF. CDR3 bases: TGTGCCAGCAGCTTAGTTCGAGCGGGAGCACCCAATGAGCAGTTCTTC.